These T cell receptor beta chains were read from a single sample in a study of naive and memory T cell subsets. TCRdb used MiXCR to reprocess the UMI-ligation and nested PCR reads, holding one entry per CDR3 protein. The sample includes about 37,000 distinct CDR3 sequences, approximately 10% of them seen just once. The source was skin, collected from a tuberculin skin test site. These receptors were collected from an adult in good health. CDR3s include the opening cysteine and the closing phenylalanine or tryptophan. The D gene is left open where the match is weak. For some rows the clone size is stated as once, few or many, or as a class when expanded; others skip it.

abundance: .; d_gene: TRBD1; j_gene: TRBJ1-1; v_gene: TRBV29-1; CDR3nt: TGCAGCGTCCTGGACAGGGCCACTGAAGCTTTCTTT; CDR3aa: CSVLDRATEAFF
abundance: .; d_gene: TRBD1; j_gene: TRBJ2-7; v_gene: TRBV29-1; CDR3nt: TGCAGCGTGAGGGACAGCACCTACGAGCAGTACTTC; CDR3aa: CSVRDSTYEQYF
abundance: .; d_gene: TRBD1; j_gene: TRBJ2-5; v_gene: TRBV6-1; CDR3nt: TGTGCCAGCAGAGAATGGGACAGTACAGAGACCCAGTACTTC; CDR3aa: CASREWDSTETQYF
abundance: .; d_gene: .; j_gene: TRBJ1-1; v_gene: TRBV19; CDR3nt: TGTGCCAGTAGTGTAAAACAGGGTTCCGCTGAAGCTTTCTTT; CDR3aa: CASSVKQGSAEAFF
abundance: .; d_gene: TRBD1; j_gene: TRBJ1-5; v_gene: TRBV7-9; CDR3nt: TGTGCCAGCAGCTACGGGACAGGGACCATCCATCAGCCCCAGCATTTT; CDR3aa: CASSYGTGTIHQPQHF
abundance: many; d_gene: .; j_gene: TRBJ1-4; v_gene: TRBV2; CDR3nt: TGTGCCAGCACGGAAGGGACGAAGGAAAAACTGTTTTTT; CDR3aa: CASTEGTKEKLFF
abundance: many; d_gene: .; j_gene: TRBJ2-1; v_gene: TRBV28; CDR3nt: TGTGCCAGCAGGGACACCAGGCTTGTGGAGCAGTTCTTC; CDR3aa: CASRDTRLVEQFF
abundance: few; d_gene: TRBD1; j_gene: TRBJ1-5; v_gene: TRBV20-1; CDR3nt: TGCAGTGCTAGGGACACAGGGGGCATGAGCAATCAGCCCCAGCATTTT; CDR3aa: CSARDTGGMSNQPQHF
abundance: .; d_gene: TRBD2; j_gene: TRBJ2-1; v_gene: TRBV29-1; CDR3nt: TGCAGCGTTGTAGGATCCCCTAGCGGGAGATCGAATAATGAGCAGTTCTTC; CDR3aa: CSVVGSPSGRSNNEQFF
abundance: .; d_gene: .; j_gene: TRBJ2-1; v_gene: TRBV20-1; CDR3nt: TGCAGTGCTAGACAGGGGGGGGTCGGAAATGAGCAGTTCTTC; CDR3aa: CSARQGGVGNEQFF
abundance: .; d_gene: TRBD2; j_gene: TRBJ2-5; v_gene: TRBV12-3/TRBV12-4; CDR3nt: TGTGCCAGCAGAAGCGGGGGGCAAGAGACCCAGTACTTC; CDR3aa: CASRSGGQETQYF
abundance: few; d_gene: TRBD1; j_gene: TRBJ2-2; v_gene: TRBV5-1; CDR3nt: TGCGCCAGCAGCTTGGGAGGCCTAAGACAGGGGGCCGGCGGGGAGCTGTTTTTT; CDR3aa: CASSLGGLRQGAGGELFF
abundance: many; d_gene: TRBD1; j_gene: TRBJ1-2; v_gene: TRBV10-3; CDR3nt: TGTGCCATCAGACCGGGACAGGGGGCAGCCTATGACTATGGCTACACCTTC; CDR3aa: CAIRPGQGAAYDYGYTF
abundance: many; d_gene: .; j_gene: TRBJ2-3; v_gene: TRBV7-9; CDR3nt: TGTGCCAGCATCCCCTTTAGCGTGGGCACAGATACGCAGTATTTT; CDR3aa: CASIPFSVGTDTQYF
abundance: many; d_gene: .; j_gene: TRBJ1-3; v_gene: TRBV27; CDR3nt: TGTGCCAGCAGTTCATCGGTCTCGGGGAGCTCTGGAAACACCATATATTTT; CDR3aa: CASSSSVSGSSGNTIYF
abundance: medium-sized; d_gene: .; j_gene: TRBJ2-1; v_gene: TRBV7-3; CDR3nt: TGTGCCAGCAGCTTATATGGGCCGTCCTCCTACAATGAGCAGTTCTTC; CDR3aa: CASSLYGPSSYNEQFF
abundance: few; d_gene: TRBD2; j_gene: TRBJ2-2; v_gene: TRBV9; CDR3nt: TGTGCCAGCAGCGTAGTAGCGGGGGGCACCGGGGAGCTGTTTTTT; CDR3aa: CASSVVAGGTGELFF
abundance: many; d_gene: .; j_gene: TRBJ2-3; v_gene: TRBV7-9; CDR3nt: TGTGCCAGCAGCGCCGACTATGTCGGGGCAGATACGCAGTATTTT; CDR3aa: CASSADYVGADTQYF
abundance: many; d_gene: TRBD1; j_gene: TRBJ2-7; v_gene: TRBV4-1; CDR3nt: TGCGCCAGCAGCCCCCGGGACAGGGGATCCTACGAGCAGTACTTC; CDR3aa: CASSPRDRGSYEQYF
abundance: few; d_gene: TRBD1; j_gene: TRBJ2-5; v_gene: TRBV30; CDR3nt: TGTGCCCAGGGACAGCGGCTTAAAGAGACCCAGTACTTC; CDR3aa: CAQGQRLKETQYF
abundance: .; d_gene: .; j_gene: TRBJ1-5; v_gene: TRBV20-1; CDR3nt: TGCAGTGCCCCGGACGGGGGCAATCAGCCCCAGCATTTT; CDR3aa: CSAPDGGNQPQHF
abundance: .; d_gene: .; j_gene: TRBJ1-4; v_gene: TRBV5-1; CDR3nt: TGCGCCAGCAGCCCAACTTCAACTAATGAAAAACTGTTTTTT; CDR3aa: CASSPTSTNEKLFF
abundance: few; d_gene: .; j_gene: TRBJ1-1; v_gene: TRBV30; CDR3nt: TGTGCCTGGAGCGCTTTAATCCGCCGGACTGAAGCTTTCTTT; CDR3aa: CAWSALIRRTEAFF
abundance: many; d_gene: .; j_gene: TRBJ2-3; v_gene: TRBV29-1; CDR3nt: TGCAGCGGGAGAAGGGGGGACACAGATACGCAGTATTTT; CDR3aa: CSGRRGDTDTQYF
abundance: .; d_gene: TRBD1; j_gene: TRBJ1-5; v_gene: TRBV2; CDR3nt: TGTGCCAGCAGTGGACAGGGGGCCGGTCAGCCCCAGCATTTT; CDR3aa: CASSGQGAGQPQHF
abundance: .; d_gene: .; j_gene: TRBJ2-5; v_gene: TRBV29-1; CDR3nt: TGCAGCGTTGCTGGGGTCGGAGAGACCCAGTACTTC; CDR3aa: CSVAGVGETQYF
abundance: many; d_gene: TRBD2; j_gene: TRBJ2-1; v_gene: TRBV27; CDR3nt: TGTGCCAGCAGTTTATCATTAGCGGGGGGCCTTAATGAGCAGTTCTTC; CDR3aa: CASSLSLAGGLNEQFF
abundance: many; d_gene: TRBD2; j_gene: TRBJ2-1; v_gene: TRBV9; CDR3nt: TGTGCCAGCAGCGTACGTAGCGGGAGCTCCTACAATGAGCAGTTCTTC; CDR3aa: CASSVRSGSSYNEQFF
abundance: many; d_gene: TRBD2; j_gene: TRBJ2-3; v_gene: TRBV30; CDR3nt: TGTGCCTGGAATCGGCGGGAGGCAGATACGCAGTATTTT; CDR3aa: CAWNRREADTQYF
abundance: .; d_gene: TRBD1; j_gene: TRBJ1-4; v_gene: TRBV20-1; CDR3nt: TGCAGTACGACTAGACAGGGGGCTAATGAAAAACTGTTTTTT; CDR3aa: CSTTRQGANEKLFF
abundance: many; d_gene: TRBD1; j_gene: TRBJ1-1; v_gene: TRBV6-5; CDR3nt: TGTGCCAGCAGTTACTCAGGACAGGGGGCTGAAGCTTTCTTT; CDR3aa: CASSYSGQGAEAFF
abundance: many; d_gene: .; j_gene: TRBJ2-7; v_gene: TRBV27; CDR3nt: TGTGCCAGCAGTTCCAGTAGCGGACCTTCCTACGAGCAGTACTTC; CDR3aa: CASSSSSGPSYEQYF
abundance: medium-sized; d_gene: .; j_gene: TRBJ2-5; v_gene: TRBV9; CDR3nt: TGTGCCAGCAGCGGTAGTCGAACAGGGAATATTCAAGAGACCCAGTACTTC; CDR3aa: CASSGSRTGNIQETQYF
abundance: .; d_gene: TRBD1; j_gene: TRBJ1-1; v_gene: TRBV6-1; CDR3nt: TGTGCCAGCAGTCGCCGGACAGGGTACGGGAACACTGAAGCTTTATTT; CDR3aa: CASSRRTGYGNTEALF
abundance: .; d_gene: TRBD1; j_gene: TRBJ1-2; v_gene: TRBV11-3; CDR3nt: TGTGCCAGCAGCGCCCGGACAGGATTCCCCCCCGAGGATGGCTACACCTTC; CDR3aa: CASSARTGFPPEDGYTF
abundance: many; d_gene: TRBD2; j_gene: TRBJ2-3; v_gene: TRBV29-1; CDR3nt: TGCAGCGTTGAGTACCTAAGTGCGGTAGCGGGATATTTGACAGATACGCAGTATTTT; CDR3aa: CSVEYLSAVAGYLTDTQYF
abundance: medium-sized; d_gene: TRBD2; j_gene: TRBJ2-1; v_gene: TRBV20-1; CDR3nt: TGCAGTGCAACGGGACTAGCGGGAGGGCACTCCTACAATGAGCAGTTCTTC; CDR3aa: CSATGLAGGHSYNEQFF